Presented here are 4 T cell receptor beta chains from one specimen sequenced in a study of tumor-infiltrating lymphocytes in localized non-small cell lung cancer. Repertoires were generated with immunoSEQ multiplex PCR, while TCRdb's copy carries only in-frame clones and drops some. The sample has fewer than 13,000 clones, about three fifths seen once; the top ten hold more than 9%. Sequencing was performed on lung tumor tissue. The origin of the receptors is a human donor with non-small cell lung cancer.

This chain uses TRBV5-1 with TRBJ2-2, with 9 bases lining up with TRBD2. The germline gives CDR1 SGHRS, CDR2 YFSETQ. Losses at the gene ends were 5 bases for V and 1 base for J; bases not matched to a gene: 3. This CDR3 region has 15 residues. CDR3 nucleotides: TGCGCCAGCAGTCGGCGGGGGGGGAACACCGGGGAGCTGTTTTTT. This codes for CASSRRGGNTGELFF.

The chain is built from TRBV6-1 and TRBJ1-6; D not certain. CDR1 MNHNS and CDR2 SASEGT come from the germline V gene. Trimming took off 8 bases at V and 5 bases at J, with 10 bases between the two ends. The CDR3 has 13 residues. For the CDR3, the DNA is TGTGCCAGCGCTTTAGCGAATAATTCACCCCTCCACTTT. Protein: CASALANNSPLHF.

This clone occurred once. V gene TRBV11-3 combines with J gene TRBJ2-3, with D hard to call. The V end lost 1 base, the J end lost 2 bases, and 10 bases lay between the germline ends. The CDR3 consists of 15 residues. The germline gives CDR1 SGHNT, CDR2 YENEEA. As DNA, the CDR3 is TGTGCCAGCAGCTTAGGGGTGCGAGACACAGATACGCAGTATTTT. Translating gives CASSLGVRDTDTQYF.

The chain links TRBV9 to TRBJ2-3, with D perhaps TRBD2 (6 bases). V gave up 0 bases and J gave up 9 bases, with 8 bases separating them. CDR1 and CDR2 (germline): SGDLS, YYNGEE. The CDR3 is 12 amino acids. The CDR3 is CASSVAAGTQYF. The CDR3, as DNA: TGTGCCAGCAGCGTAGCGGCGGGGACGCAGTATTTT.